This T cell receptor (beta chain) was sequenced during a study of blood T cell repertoires in COVID-19. Study background: Acute-phase and convalescent COVID-19 samples originated in the United States, Italy and Spain. T cells, B-cell-depleted T cells, or PBMCs supplied cDNA or gDNA.

The CDR3 is made up of 13 amino acids. Germline V CDR1 and CDR2: SGHVS, FQNEAQ. Trimming took 3 bases from V and 11 from J; bases not matched to a gene: 6. Original handling: It was from reference gene primer amplification that nucleated cell counts were estimated. Method: immunoSEQ multiplex PCR; TCRdb's copy keeps in-frame clones and lacks some. The V and J calls and the clone size are those of that table, but D and trimming were determined from the DNA. The sample lists 25,000 to 35,000 clones, roughly nine tenths occurring once. The clonotype originates from a human donor with active COVID-19. The donor label of this sample is uncertain. The sample taken for sequencing was peripheral blood. The V gene is TRBV7-8, the J gene TRBJ1-3, with 8 bases aligning to TRBD1. The CDR3 spells CASSFGQGGPIYF. DNA of the CDR3: TGTGCCAGCAGCTTTGGACAGGGAGGCCCCATATATTTT.